This T cell receptor beta chain derives from a study of T cells in tumors after PD-1 blockade. The overall study: Prior checkpoint blockade, systemic immunosuppressant use, or anti-cancer therapy within 4 weeks excluded patients. Some patients also took daily vismodegib 150 mg during anti-PD-1 treatment. Notes on the study in general: Peripheral recruitment is suggested, as some novel exhausted tumor clones were in pre-treatment blood.

The protocol was immunoSEQ multiplex PCR, while the TCRdb copy is restricted to in-frame clones and leaves out a portion. Of about 63,000 clones listed, less than 85% are singletons. Input was about 616 ng to 6,500 ng of genomic DNA from tumor or blood. A remark on this clone: Antigen unknown.

The starting material was PBMCs, obtained after anti-PD-1 treatment. The sequence came from a human donor with basal cell carcinoma.

The DNA for the CDR3 is TGTGCCAGCTCACCTTCCGGGACAGGAGCCCACGAGCAGTACTTC. This codes for CASSPSGTGAHEQYF. The chain uses TRBV18 and TRBJ2-7; TRBD1 matches 8 bases. CDR3 length: 15 residues. Germline values: CDR1 KGHSH, CDR2 LQKENI. J gave up 5 bases and V 3 bases, and 9 bases lay outside the gene matches.